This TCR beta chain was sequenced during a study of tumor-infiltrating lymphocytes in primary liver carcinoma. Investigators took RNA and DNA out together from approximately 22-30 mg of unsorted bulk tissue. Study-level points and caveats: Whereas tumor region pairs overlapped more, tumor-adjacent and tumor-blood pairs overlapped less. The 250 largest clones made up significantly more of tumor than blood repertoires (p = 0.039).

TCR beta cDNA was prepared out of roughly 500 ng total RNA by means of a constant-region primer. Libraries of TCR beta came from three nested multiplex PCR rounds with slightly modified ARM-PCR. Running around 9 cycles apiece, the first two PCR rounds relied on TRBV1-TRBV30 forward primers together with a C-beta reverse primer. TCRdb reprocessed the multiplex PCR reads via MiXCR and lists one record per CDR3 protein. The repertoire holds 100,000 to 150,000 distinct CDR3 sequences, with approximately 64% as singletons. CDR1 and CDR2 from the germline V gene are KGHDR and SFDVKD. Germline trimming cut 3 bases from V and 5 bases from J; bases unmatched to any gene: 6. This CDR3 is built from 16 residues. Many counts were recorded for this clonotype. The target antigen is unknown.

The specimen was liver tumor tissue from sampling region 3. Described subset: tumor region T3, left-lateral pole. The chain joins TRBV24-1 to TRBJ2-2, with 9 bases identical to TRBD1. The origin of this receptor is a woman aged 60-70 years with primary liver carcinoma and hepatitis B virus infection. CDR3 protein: CATSDRGQGRTGELFF. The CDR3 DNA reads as TGTGCCACCAGTGATAGGGGACAGGGAAGAACCGGGGAGCTGTTTTTT.